This TCR beta chain is drawn from a study of CD8 T cells in Susac syndrome. The CDR3 sequence is 19 residues long. Trimming pared 0 bases from V and 1 base from J, leaving 21 bases between. With random hexamers, 0.5 to 1 ug RNA was reverse transcribed. An immunoSEQ multiplex PCR amplified TCR beta CDR3 over 54 Vbeta and 13 Jbeta. Each CDR3 protein is one row after TCRdb ran MiXCR on the immunoSEQ multiplex PCR reads. The table shows around 140,000 distinct CDR3 sequences, with less than 95% occurring only once. The rearrangement uses TRBV23-1 and TRBJ1-1, with TRBD1 as a possible D gene (6 bases). TRBV23-1 is marked as an open reading frame, function uncertain. The TCR originated in a human donor in good health. The sample comprised CD4+ T cells from PBMCs. The CDR3: CASSQSLTGDKPKNTEAFF. Written as DNA, the CDR3 is TGCGCCAGCAGTCAATCGTTAACGGGGGACAAGCCGAAGAACACTGAAGCTTTCTTT.